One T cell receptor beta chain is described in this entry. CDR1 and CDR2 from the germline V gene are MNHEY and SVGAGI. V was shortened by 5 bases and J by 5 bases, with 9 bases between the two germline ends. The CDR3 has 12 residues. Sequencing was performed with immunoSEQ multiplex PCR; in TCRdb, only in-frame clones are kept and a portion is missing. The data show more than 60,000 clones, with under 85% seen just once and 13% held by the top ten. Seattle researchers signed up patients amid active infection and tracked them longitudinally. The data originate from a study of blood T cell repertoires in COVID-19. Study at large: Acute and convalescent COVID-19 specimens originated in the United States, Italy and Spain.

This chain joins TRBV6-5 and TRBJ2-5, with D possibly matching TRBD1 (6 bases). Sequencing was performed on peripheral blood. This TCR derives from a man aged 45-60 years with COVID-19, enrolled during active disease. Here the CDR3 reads CASSHREETQYF. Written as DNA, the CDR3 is TGTGCCAGCAGTCACAGGGAGGAGACCCAGTACTTC.